These 22 T cell receptor beta chains originate from one sample sequenced in a study of T-cell reconstitution after alpha-beta-depleted transplantation in children. The library targeted TCRbeta and was prepared with unique molecular identifiers. One entry per CDR3 protein, called by TCRdb with MiXCR from the PCR reads. Among over 400,000 distinct CDR3 sequences, around two fifths were seen once, and the ten largest hold around a quarter. The sequencing used PBMCs, collected before TCRalphabeta/CD19-depleted stem cell transplant. The source is a girl between 2 and 10 years old with aplastic anemia, due to receive a stem cell transplant.

Concerning this clonotype: A much more abundant neighbour one base away suggests this may be a read error. The rearrangement uses TRBV29-1 and TRBJ2-1; D gene uncertain. In germline, CDR1 is SQVTM, CDR2 ANQGSEA. V was clipped by 7 bases and J by 7 bases, with 8 bases between them. This CDR3 is built from 10 residues. The CDR3 DNA is TGCAGCGGGTCTCGTAATGAGCAGTTCTTC. Amino acid sequence: CSGSRNEQFF.

V usage is TRBV11-1 and J usage is TRBJ1-6, with TRBD1 as a possible D gene (6 bases). CDR3 length equals 19 residues. V was clipped by 2 bases and J by 10 bases, with 27 bases between them. Per germline, CDR1 SGHAT and CDR2 FQDESV (reference sequence). The CDR3 bases are TGTGCCAGCAGCTTATTCGTGGCCGGGACATCGCGAAATGGCTCACCCCTCCACTTT. Protein product: CASSLFVAGTSRNGSPLHF.

The table lists this clonotype with many counts. CDR3 nucleotides: TGTGCCAGCAGTCCCCTCACAGGTTTCTCTGGAAACACCATATATTTT. It is translated as CASSPLTGFSGNTIYF. The V and J genes are TRBV12-3 or TRBV12-4 and TRBJ1-3; the D gene is possibly TRBD1 (5 bases). V gave up 5 bases and J gave up 0 bases, with 14 bases separating them. The CDR3 loop spans 16 amino acids.

The chain joins TRBV6-5 to TRBJ2-2; the D gene could be TRBD1 or TRBD2 (5 bases each). The ends were cut back, 0 bases at V and 1 base at J, with 9 bases in the middle. The germline V gene encodes CDR1 MNHEY and CDR2 SVGAGI. CDR3 length equals 16 residues. CDR3 amino acids: CASSYSGRMNTGELFF. The DNA of the CDR3 is TGTGCCAGCAGTTACTCGGGACGGATGAACACCGGGGAGCTGTTTTTT.

This clonotype was counted only a few times. The CDR3 DNA sequence: TGCAGTGCTAAAGGACTAGCGGACAATGAGCAGTTCTTC. This codes for CSAKGLADNEQFF. The chain combines TRBV20-1 with TRBJ2-1; 10 bases align to TRBD2. Germline CDR1 is DFQATT and CDR2 is SNEGSKA (reference sequence). The CDR3 has 13 residues. The ends lost 4 bases at V and 5 bases at J; junction bases unmatched: 2.

This clonotype was observed many times. The CDR3 protein is CASRATGVRTDTQYF. The CDR3 DNA reads TGTGCCAGCAGGGCGACGGGAGTGCGCACAGATACGCAGTATTTT. V usage is TRBV6-2 or TRBV6-3 and J usage is TRBJ2-3; D perhaps matches TRBD2 (6 bases). Germline V gene data show CDR1 as MNHEY and CDR2 as SVGEGT. This CDR3 comprises 15 residues. The V and J ends lost 6 bases and 1 base respectively, with 14 bases between them.

J is TRBJ2-7 and V is TRBV20-1, with D perhaps assigned TRBD1 or TRBD2 (5 bases each). The V end was cut by 6 bases, the J end by 0 bases, with 15 bases between. The CDR3 sequence is 14 residues long. Germline V gene lookup returns CDR1 DFQATT and CDR2 SNEGSKA (reference sequence). CDR3 DNA sequence: TGCAGTGCGGGGGTGGGGTATAGCTCCTACGAGCAGTACTTC. Protein product: CSAGVGYSSYEQYF.

This clonotype has more than one count but fewer than ten. The rearrangement uses TRBV19 and TRBJ2-7, with 8 bases aligning to TRBD1. Germline loops: CDR1 LNHDA, CDR2 SQIVND (reference sequence). The CDR3 loop spans 14 amino acids. Trimming took 9 bases from V and 3 from J; bases not matched to a gene: 10. The CDR3 nucleotides are TGTGCCAGCCCGGAGGGACAGGTCATCTACGAGCAGTACTTC. It encodes CASPEGQVIYEQYF.

V is TRBV20-1 and J is TRBJ2-3, with a possible D match to TRBD2 (5 bases). V gave up 1 base and J gave up 4 bases, with 15 bases separating them. The CDR3 has 15 amino acids. Per germline, CDR1 DFQATT and CDR2 SNEGSKA (reference sequence). The CDR3 nucleotides are TGCAGTGCTAGAGGGAAGGCTAGCCCCCCAGATACGCAGTATTTT. It encodes CSARGKASPPDTQYF.

This chain joins TRBV7-3 and TRBJ2-1; 8 bases are shared with TRBD1. The ends lost 4 bases at V and 4 bases at J; junction bases unmatched: 9. Germline-derived CDR1 and CDR2 are SGHTA and FQGTGA. The CDR3 consists of 16 residues. CDR3 region: CASSSSAGQAYNEQFF. CDR3 DNA: TGTGCCAGCAGCTCCTCGGCGGGACAGGCGTACAATGAGCAGTTCTTC.

The chain has TRBV5-6 and TRBJ2-2; 15 nucleotides agree with TRBD2. There are 16 residues in the CDR3. Per the germline V gene, CDR1 is SGHDT and CDR2 is YYEEEE. V shed 2 bases, J shed 5 bases, and the junction held 1 base outside the gene matches. The CDR3 loop is CASSLGTSGRTGELFF. CDR3 in DNA: TGTGCCAGCAGCTTAGGGACTAGCGGGAGGACCGGGGAGCTGTTTTTT.

The V and J genes are TRBV20-1 and TRBJ1-3; D is unresolved. Germline assignment: CDR1 DFQATT and CDR2 SNEGSKA (reference sequence). V lost 5 bases and J 0 bases, leaving 11 bases between the germline ends. This CDR3 is built from 14 residues. The CDR3 region is CSALSRDSGNTIYF. In DNA form, the CDR3 reads TGCAGTGCTCTTTCCCGGGACTCTGGAAACACCATATATTTT.

The genes are TRBV20-1 and TRBJ1-2, with D possibly being TRBD1 (5 bases). Trimming left V 6 bases short and J 4 bases short, with 18 bases between. Germline-derived CDR1 and CDR2 are DFQATT and SNEGSKA (reference sequence). The CDR3 covers 14 residues. DNA for the CDR3: TGCAGTGCCACCCAGCCGACAGTTAGCTATGGCTACACCTTC. Translating it yields CSATQPTVSYGYTF.

This sequence joins TRBV20-1 and TRBJ2-5, with 8 positions matching TRBD2. The V segment lost 5 bases and the J segment 0 bases; nucleotides outside the gene matches: 11. The CDR3 consists of 16 residues. Looked up from germline, CDR1 is DFQATT and CDR2 is SNEGSKA (reference sequence). Here the CDR3 DNA reads TGCAGTGCTGGGGACGGGGCTAGCGGGTACCAAGAGACCCAGTACTTC. It codes for CSAGDGASGYQETQYF.

This chain joins TRBV7-8 and TRBJ2-5; 7 bases are a match to TRBD2. V shed 2 bases and J 2 bases; nucleotides not matched to a gene: 8. Germline assignment: CDR1 SGHVS and CDR2 FQNEAQ. The CDR3 consists of 16 residues. The CDR3 DNA sequence: TGTGCCAGCAGCTTACGGCTCAAAGCGGGGCAAGAGACCCAGTACTTC. Its protein product is CASSLRLKAGQETQYF.

The rearrangement links TRBV20-1 to TRBJ1-2; D is undetermined. With 6 bases removed from V and 0 bases from J, the gap between germline ends came to 8 bases. Germline values: CDR1 DFQATT, CDR2 SNEGSKA (reference sequence). This CDR3 region has 12 residues. The CDR3 sequence is CSAPGANYGYTF. CDR3 sequence (DNA): TGCAGTGCCCCCGGGGCTAACTATGGCTACACCTTC.

This clonotype showed up just a few times. This sequence joins TRBV29-1 and TRBJ1-2; D is undetermined. V lost 7 bases, J lost 4 bases, and 10 bases lay in between. Germline V gene sequence: CDR1 SQVTM, CDR2 ANQGSEA. This CDR3 region has 11 residues. Here the CDR3 DNA reads TGCAGCGCTGACGCCGTCTATGGCTACACCTTC. Residues: CSADAVYGYTF. The full variable domain, with the rest looked up from reference TRBV29-1 and TRBJ1-2, is SAVISQKPSRDICQRGTSLTIQCQVDSQVTMMFWYRQQPGQSLTLIATANQGSEATYESGFVIDKFPISRPNLTFSTLTVSNMSPEDSSIYLCSADAVYGYTFGSGTRLTVV.

This clonotype has just a few counts. The chain has TRBV5-1 and TRBJ1-2, with TRBD1 matching over 9 bases. This CDR3 comprises 15 residues. Germline V gives CDR1 SGHRS, CDR2 YFSETQ. With V trimmed by 4 bases and J by 8 bases, 12 bases remained unmatched. CDR3 DNA: TGCGCCAGCAGCCCGACGACAGGGGGAGCTCGGGGCTACACCTTC. Its protein is CASSPTTGGARGYTF. Complete variable domain (other parts from reference TRBV5-1 and TRBJ1-2): KAGVTQTPRYLIKTRGQQVTLSCSPISGHRSVSWYQQTPGQGLQFLFEYFSETQRNKGNFPGRFSGRQFSNSRSEMNVSTLELGDSALYLCASSPTTGGARGYTFGSGTRLTVV.

CDR3 loop: CSATTSGFTDTQYF. In DNA, the CDR3 is TGCAGCGCGACGACTAGCGGTTTTACAGATACGCAGTATTTT. The chain has TRBV29-1 and TRBJ2-3; the match to TRBD2 covers 9 bases. V lost 7 bases and J lost 3; bases outside the gene matches: 8. The length of the CDR3 is 14 residues. Germline values: CDR1 SQVTM, CDR2 ANQGSEA.

V and J are TRBV10-3 and TRBJ2-7, with D perhaps TRBD1 (6 bases). Trimming pared 2 bases from V and 6 bases from J, leaving 11 bases between. CDR3 length: 13 residues. Germline CDR1 reads ENHRY; CDR2 reads SYGVKD. The CDR3 bases are TGTGCCATCAGTGAGAAAGGACAGATCGAGCAGTACTTC. Translating it yields CAISEKGQIEQYF.

This clonotype was seen ten or more times. J is TRBJ2-3 and V is TRBV2; the D gene is possibly TRBD2 (6 bases). This CDR3 is 14 amino acids long. CDR1 is SNHLY, CDR2 FYNNEI, per germline. Trimming took off 7 bases at V and 6 bases at J, with 17 bases between the two ends. Here the CDR3 reads CASIPDPSGDTQYF. CDR3 coding DNA: TGTGCCAGCATCCCAGACCCGAGCGGGGATACGCAGTATTTT.

This clonotype was seen at least ten times. J is TRBJ1-2 and V is TRBV5-1; TRBD1 matches at 8 bases. The CDR3 length is 15 residues. The germline gives CDR1 SGHRS, CDR2 YFSETQ. After removal of 1 base from V and 8 bases from J, the junction contained 10 bases not matched to a gene. This chain's CDR3 is CASSLTQGAQRGYTF. CDR3 nucleotide sequence: TGCGCCAGCAGCTTGACCCAGGGGGCGCAGCGCGGCTACACCTTC.